One and the same sample provided the 11 T cell receptor beta chains below, sequenced in a study of T cell repertoires in cytomegalovirus infection. No cognate antigen is known for these TCRs. One entry per CDR3 protein results from TCRdb running MiXCR on the reads. The sample includes around 100,000 distinct CDR3 sequences, under 45% of them seen just once. Sequenced material: CD8+ T cells from cultured PBMCs, taken from culture after CMV antigen stimulation. The receptors originated from a human donor in good health (CMV status not recorded). Some clones in this sample may be carry-over from other donors' samples.

The chain recombines TRBV27 with TRBJ2-7; 11 nucleotides align to TRBD1. The J segment lost 6 bases and the V segment lost 5 bases, leaving 12 bases of the junction unmatched. The CDR3 is 16 amino acids. Germline loops: CDR1 MNHEY, CDR2 SMNVEV (reference sequence). CDR3 protein: CASSTWRDRGIGEQYF. CDR3 sequence (DNA): TGTGCCAGCAGTACATGGAGGGACAGGGGGATAGGCGAGCAGTACTTC.

The chain links TRBV24-1 to TRBJ1-4; TRBD1 is a possible D gene (5 bases). The CDR3 is made up of 13 amino acids. Germline V gives CDR1 KGHDR, CDR2 SFDVKD. Trimming took 6 bases from V and 5 from J, leaving 9 bases between them. The CDR3 spells CATSSGRNEKLFF. The CDR3 DNA follows: TGTGCCACCAGTTCAGGGAGGAATGAAAAACTGTTTTTT.

This clonotype has more than one count but fewer than ten. V usage is TRBV14 and J usage is TRBJ2-4, with 7 bases lining up with TRBD1. Germline CDR1 SGHDN, CDR2 FVKESK. The CDR3 covers 14 residues. J lost 11 bases, V lost 0 bases, and 7 bases had no gene match. CDR3 region: CASSQDWATGVQYF. The CDR3 coding sequence is TGTGCCAGCAGCCAAGATTGGGCCACAGGGGTTCAGTACTTC.

This chain joins TRBV19 and TRBJ2-5; D possibly corresponds to TRBD2 (5 bases). V lost 3 bases to trimming and J lost 4 bases, with 15 bases between them. This CDR3 region has 15 residues. Looked up from germline, CDR1 is LNHDA and CDR2 is SQIVND (reference sequence). The CDR3 sequence: CASSIGERLGETQYF. The CDR3 bases are TGTGCCAGTAGTATTGGTGAGCGGCTGGGAGAGACCCAGTACTTC.

V is TRBV7-9 and J is TRBJ2-1; D gene ambiguous. Germline V CDR1 and CDR2: SEHNR, FQNEAQ (reference sequence). The V and J ends lost 5 bases and 6 bases respectively, with 8 bases between them. The CDR3 loop spans 12 amino acids. CDR3 in DNA: TGTGCCAGCAGCCTCAGACCCAATGAGCAGTTCTTC. The encoded protein is CASSLRPNEQFF.

The chain is built from TRBV27 and TRBJ2-2; D not resolved. The germline gives CDR1 MNHEY, CDR2 SMNVEV (reference sequence). The CDR3 covers 13 residues. Trimming pared 3 bases from V and 2 bases from J, leaving 4 bases between. The CDR3 bases are TGTGCCAGCAGTTTCTCTAACACCGGGGAGCTGTTTTTT. It yields the protein CASSFSNTGELFF.

CDR3 region: CASSQEQDRAYGYTF. The DNA of the CDR3 is TGTGCCAGCAGCCAAGAACAGGATCGCGCGTATGGCTACACCTTC. This sequence joins TRBV4-2 and TRBJ1-2, with D perhaps matching TRBD1 (5 bases). Deletions cut 0 bases from V and 5 bases from J, with 13 bases between. Germline V gene sequence: CDR1 LGHNA, CDR2 YNFKEQ. The CDR3 runs to 15 residues.

There are a few counts of this clonotype. This rearrangement joins TRBV12-3 or TRBV12-4 to TRBJ1-5; 10 bases are a match to TRBD1. With 6 bases clipped from V and 6 bases from J, the junction kept 8 bases outside the gene matches. The CDR3 extends over 15 amino acids. CDR3 coding DNA: TGTGCCAGCAGCCAAGAGGGACAGGGGCGTCAGCCCCAGCATTTT. As protein: CASSQEGQGRQPQHF.

This clonotype was picked up a small number of times. The genes are TRBV28 and TRBJ2-1, with TRBD2 matching 13 bases. The trim removed 6 bases at V and 0 bases at J, leaving 11 bases unmatched. Germline V lookup: CDR1 MDHEN, CDR2 SYDVKM. CDR3 length equals 19 residues. In DNA form, the CDR3 reads TGTGCCAGCAGCTCCGGACTAGCGGGGGTTTCGAGCTCCTACAATGAGCAGTTCTTC. It translates to CASSSGLAGVSSSYNEQFF.

J is TRBJ2-7 and V is TRBV7-8; D gene ambiguous. Trimming stripped 5 bases from V and 4 bases from J, with 12 bases between. The CDR3 length is 13 residues. Germline V lookup: CDR1 SGHVS, CDR2 FQNEAQ. The CDR3 DNA sequence: TGTGCCAGCAGCCCCCAAGTGGGATACGAGCAGTACTTC. Its protein product is CASSPQVGYEQYF.

This clonotype appeared a few times. This chain joins TRBV27 and TRBJ1-2, with D possibly TRBD1 on 6 matching bases. Trimming removed 2 bases at V and 0 bases at J, with 10 bases between. The CDR3 loop spans 15 amino acids. Per germline, CDR1 MNHEY and CDR2 SMNVEV (reference sequence). CDR3 loop: CASSLKTGANYGYTF. In DNA form, the CDR3 reads TGTGCCAGCAGTTTAAAGACAGGCGCTAACTATGGCTACACCTTC.